This passage covers 32 T cell receptor beta chains from one sample sequenced in a study of blood T cell repertoires in COVID-19 (TCRdb year 2020). Preparation of the library involved the immunoSEQ multiplex PCR assay. This is the immuneACCESS table as TCRdb keeps it, with only in-frame sequences that have V and J called. A part of the clones is gone; compared with another copy, unresolved V genes explain less than half, and the rest is unexplained. This sample lists approximately 240,000 clones; about 80% were detected once. In total, the top ten clones hold nearly 5% of the sample. The source material was peripheral blood. These receptors came from an elderly woman with active or convalescent COVID-19.

The genes are TRBV12-3 or TRBV12-4 and TRBJ1-2, with TRBD1 as a possible D gene (5 bases). This CDR3 has 13 amino acids. Trimming pared 7 bases from V and 4 bases from J, leaving 13 bases between. CDR3: CASNLGGVYGYTF. The CDR3 coding sequence is TGTGCCAGCAACCTGGGGGGTGTCTATGGCTACACCTTC.

CDR3 in DNA: TGTGCCAGCAGTTACTCATCCTCGCGTGTTACCGGGGAGCTGTTTTTT. This encodes CASSYSSSRVTGELFF. The chain combines TRBV6-6 with TRBJ2-2; D gene ambiguous. This CDR3 comprises 16 residues. V dropped 0 bases and J dropped 5 bases, with 13 bases sitting between them. Per the germline V gene, CDR1 is MNHNY and CDR2 is SVGAGI (reference sequence).

Concerning this clone itself: An end of the junction differs from the germline gene, which may be a read error. V is TRBV2 and J is TRBJ1-4, with D unclear. CDR3 length equals 13 residues. Germline V gene data show CDR1 as SNHLY and CDR2 as FYNNEI. The CDR3 loop is CASSDLSAPPRDF. CDR3 bases: TGTGCCAGCAGTGACCTTTCCGCACCCCCACGAGATTTT. Using reference TRBV2 and TRBJ1-4 for the parts outside the CDR3, the full variable domain is EPEVTQTPSHQVTQMGQEVILRCVPISNHLYFYWYRQILGQKVEFLVSFYNNEISEKSEIFDDQFSVERPDGSNFTLKIRSTKLEDSAMYFCASSDLSAPPRDFGSGTQLSVL.

The CDR3 region is CSASLGDTQYF. CDR3 sequence (DNA): TGCAGTGCTAGTCTGGGCGATACGCAGTATTTT. J is TRBJ2-3 and V is TRBV20-1; D unresolved. V was shortened by 3 bases and J by 6 bases, with 7 bases between the two germline ends. Germline V CDR1 and CDR2: DFQATT, SNEGSKA (reference sequence). The CDR3 sequence is 11 residues long.

The J gene is TRBJ2-1, the V gene TRBV3-1 (or the pseudogene TRBV3-2), with 10 positions matching TRBD2. Looked up from germline, CDR1 is LGHDT and CDR2 is YNNKEL (reference sequence). The CDR3 runs 14 residues. The ends lost 2 bases at V and 10 bases at J; junction bases unmatched: 5. CDR3 bases: TGTGCCAGCAGCCAAACTAGCGGGGAAACGGAGCAGTTCTTC. Protein product: CASSQTSGETEQFF.

This rearrangement joins TRBV9 to TRBJ2-3; 11 bases are shared with TRBD2. V lost 4 bases to trimming and J lost 0 bases; unmatched junction nucleotides: 7. Germline values: CDR1 SGDLS, CDR2 YYNGEE. CDR3 length: 17 residues. The DNA for the CDR3 is TGTGCCAGCAGCCTTTCGACTAGCGGGGCTAGCACAGATACGCAGTATTTT. It yields the protein CASSLSTSGASTDTQYF. The full variable domain, in which reference TRBV9 and TRBJ2-3 provide the parts outside the CDR3, is DSGVTQTPKHLITATGQRVTLRCSPRSGDLSVYWYQQSLDQGLQFLIQYYNGEERAKGNILERFSAQQFPDLHSELNLSSLELGDSALYFCASSLSTSGASTDTQYFGPGTRLTVL.

V usage is TRBV9 and J usage is TRBJ1-6; D may be TRBD1 (5 bases). Germline CDR1 is SGDLS and CDR2 is YYNGEE. The germline V and J ends were trimmed by 0 bases and 10 bases, with 14 bases remaining between them. The CDR3 extends over 15 amino acids. The CDR3 coding sequence is TGTGCCAGCAGCGTAGTAAGGGGAGGCCGATCACCCCTCCACTTT. Translating gives CASSVVRGGRSPLHF.

This clone has just one count. The chain uses TRBV11-2 and TRBJ2-5, with 10 bases matching TRBD2. The CDR3 spans 17 residues. Germline V gene lookup returns CDR1 SGHAT and CDR2 FQNNGV. V gave up 5 bases and J gave up 5 bases; unmatched junction bases: 14. As DNA, the CDR3 is TGTGCCAGCAGCGGTAGCCCGAGCGGGAGGGCCGGGGAGACCCAGTACTTC. Translating it yields CASSGSPSGRAGETQYF.

The chain joins TRBV18 to TRBJ1-6; tentative D call: TRBD1 (5 bases). Trimming removed 6 bases at V and 8 bases at J, with 14 bases between. The CDR3 is 14 residues long. CDR1 is KGHSH, CDR2 LQKENI, per germline. CDR3: CASSLTGFDSPLHF. CDR3 sequence (DNA): TGTGCCAGCTCTCTCACAGGCTTCGATTCACCCCTCCACTTT.

This clone was counted only a few times. This sequence joins TRBV6-1 and TRBJ1-2; possibly TRBD1 for D (5 bases). The CDR3 extends over 14 amino acids. Germline CDR1 is MNHNS and CDR2 is SASEGT. Trimming cost V 3 bases and J 3 bases, with 11 bases left between them. The CDR3 DNA reads as TGTGCCAGCAGTGAGTCAGGGAACGACTATGGCTACACCTTC. It codes for CASSESGNDYGYTF.

The chain employs TRBV6-6 and TRBJ1-3, with 7 bases lining up with TRBD1. The V gene end was trimmed by 6 bases and the J gene end by 5 bases; junction bases not matched to a gene: 13. From germline, CDR1 is MNHNY and CDR2 SVGAGI (reference sequence). This CDR3 has 16 residues. CDR3 nucleotide sequence: TGTGCCAGCAGCCCTAGATTGACAGGGCTCAGAAACACCATATATTTT. It encodes CASSPRLTGLRNTIYF.

The chain is built from TRBV5-4 and TRBJ1-1; no definite D call. Germline CDR1 reads SGHNT; CDR2 reads YYREEE (reference sequence). CDR3 length: 13 amino acids. V lost 0 bases to trimming and J lost 1 base, with 4 bases between them. This CDR3 reads CASSLDQNTEAFF. The CDR3 region has the DNA TGTGCCAGCAGCTTGGATCAGAACACTGAAGCTTTCTTT.

The chain carries TRBV5-4 and TRBJ2-1; TRBD1 might be the D (6 bases). The V gene's germline CDR1 is SGHNT and CDR2 YYREEE (reference sequence). The CDR3 extends over 15 amino acids. The ends were cut back, 4 bases at V and 9 bases at J, with 20 bases in the middle. The CDR3 coding sequence is TGTGCCAGCAGCCCCGGGCAGCCAGGGGACGGTGAGCAGTTCTTC. Translation gives CASSPGQPGDGEQFF.

This clone was found once. Distinct nucleotide sequences in the sample also encode this CDR3. The chain is built from TRBV12-3 or TRBV12-4 and TRBJ1-5, with D hard to call. V lost 3 bases and J lost 4, with 7 bases in between. The CDR3 runs 13 residues. The CDR3 DNA reads TGTGCCAGCAGTTTCTCGGGAAATCAGCCCCAGCATTTT. Protein sequence: CASSFSGNQPQHF.

There are a few counts of this clone. The chain recombines TRBV3-1 (or the pseudogene TRBV3-2) with TRBJ1-2; 10 bases are shared with TRBD1. In germline, CDR1 is LGHDT, CDR2 YNNKEL (reference sequence). This CDR3 spans 16 amino acids. Trimming cost V 1 base and J 2 bases; bases outside gene matches: 4. The CDR3 DNA reads as TGTGCCAGCAGCCAAGGGGGGGGACAGGGGAACTATGGCTACACCTTC. It yields the protein CASSQGGGQGNYGYTF.

V and J are TRBV4-2 and TRBJ2-1; D is uncertain. Trimming shortened V by 0 bases and J by 8 bases, and 14 bases separated the two germline ends. The CDR3 runs to 15 residues. Looked up from germline, CDR1 is LGHNA and CDR2 is YNFKEQ. The CDR3 protein is CASSQDPVARDEQFF. CDR3 coding DNA: TGTGCCAGCAGCCAAGATCCCGTGGCCCGGGATGAGCAGTTCTTC.

The rearrangement joins TRBV5-6 to TRBJ1-4; 7 bases align to TRBD1. This CDR3 comprises 17 residues. The J segment lost 0 bases and the V segment lost 4 bases, leaving 9 bases of the junction unmatched. Germline CDR1 and CDR2: SGHDT and YYEEEE. As DNA, the CDR3 is TGTGCCAGCAGCCCAGGGACAGAATTTGCAACTAATGAAAAACTGTTTTTT. Its protein is CASSPGTEFATNEKLFF.

The chain employs TRBV24-1 and TRBJ2-2; 7 positions agree with TRBD2. The CDR3 extends over 16 amino acids. Per the germline V gene, CDR1 is KGHDR and CDR2 is SFDVKD. V lost 6 bases to trimming and J lost 4 bases; unmatched junction nucleotides: 10. DNA of the CDR3: TGTGCCACCAGTAGGGGCGGGAGCGGCTTCACCGGGGAGCTGTTTTTT. It specifies CATSRGGSGFTGELFF.

The DNA of the CDR3 is TGTGCCAGCAGTCGGACAGGGGCGCGGAATGAGCAGTTCTTC. Translation gives CASSRTGARNEQFF. The chain employs TRBV27 and TRBJ2-1, with 9 bases identical to TRBD1. The germline V gene has CDR1 MNHEY and CDR2 SMNVEV (reference sequence). With V trimmed by 5 bases and J by 7 bases, 6 bases remained unmatched. The CDR3 loop spans 14 amino acids.

The genes are TRBV13 and TRBJ2-7; the match to TRBD2 covers 9 bases. From germline, CDR1 is PRHDT and CDR2 FYEKMQ (reference sequence). The CDR3 sequence is 15 residues long. The V segment lost 5 bases and the J segment 2 bases; nucleotides outside the gene matches: 7. CDR3 bases: TGTGCCAGCAGCCCCGTTGCGGGAGGGACCTACGAGCAGTACTTC. Its protein product is CASSPVAGGTYEQYF.

This clone was counted once. The rearrangement links TRBV4-1 to TRBJ2-7, with 7 bases matching TRBD2. Unmatched junction bases numbered 9, after V lost 5 bases and J lost 2 bases. Germline CDR1 MGHRA, CDR2 YSYEKL. The CDR3 extends over 15 amino acids. The CDR3 DNA sequence: TGCGCCAGCAGCAAAACGATGGGAGGGACCTACGAGCAGTACTTC. Amino acids: CASSKTMGGTYEQYF.

This clone was seen only a few times. The rearrangement links TRBV18 to TRBJ1-1; D perhaps matches TRBD1 (6 bases). With 1 base removed from V and 5 bases from J, the gap between germline ends came to 11 bases. CDR3 size: 14 residues. Germline CDR1 KGHSH, CDR2 LQKENI. CDR3 nucleotide sequence: TGTGCCAGCTCACCACGGGGGGGCGCGACTGAAGCTTTCTTT. Translating gives CASSPRGGATEAFF.

The rearrangement links TRBV28 to TRBJ1-2; a possible D gene is TRBD1 (6 bases). V was pared by 3 bases and J by 4 bases, with 18 bases between. The length of the CDR3 is 16 residues. Germline V gives CDR1 MDHEN, CDR2 SYDVKM. This CDR3 is CASSFSRGGPSYGYTF. The CDR3 DNA is TGTGCCAGCAGTTTCTCCAGGGGAGGGCCTAGCTATGGCTACACCTTC.

The table lists this clone with many counts. The V call is TRBV24-1, the J call TRBJ2-1; 7 bases match TRBD2. V lost 0 bases, J lost 1 base, and 8 bases stayed unmatched. In germline, CDR1 is KGHDR, CDR2 SFDVKD. CDR3 length: 18 amino acids. The CDR3 DNA reads TGTGCCACCAGTGATTTGACATCGGGCGGGAGTTCCTACAATGAGCAGTTCTTC. Translation gives CATSDLTSGGSSYNEQFF.

The V call is TRBV4-2, the J call TRBJ2-2; TRBD1 might be the D (6 bases). Germline CDR1 reads LGHNA; CDR2 reads YNFKEQ. Trimming removed 1 base from V and 1 base from J, with 10 bases in between. There are 16 residues in the CDR3. In DNA, the CDR3 is TGTGCCAGCAGCCAAGGGGCAGGGGAGAACACCGGGGAGCTGTTTTTT. It specifies CASSQGAGENTGELFF.

This chain connects TRBV5-5 to TRBJ1-1, with D tentatively TRBD1 (6 bases). The CDR3 contains 15 residues. V lost 4 bases and J lost 1, with 14 bases in between. Germline CDR1 SGHKS, CDR2 YYEKEE (reference sequence). The CDR3 is CASSGPGRGNTEAFF. The DNA of the CDR3 is TGTGCCAGCAGCGGACCGGGCAGGGGGAACACTGAAGCTTTCTTT.

The rearrangement links TRBV19 to TRBJ1-2, with 11 nucleotides matching TRBD1. The CDR3 totals 14 residues. V lost 7 bases to trimming and J lost 4 bases; unmatched junction nucleotides: 5. Germline assignment: CDR1 LNHDA and CDR2 SQIVND (reference sequence). The CDR3 region is CASTRDRGAYGYTF. Written as DNA, the CDR3 is TGTGCCAGTACTCGGGACAGGGGGGCCTATGGCTACACCTTC.

The V and J genes are TRBV6-2 or TRBV6-3 and TRBJ2-1; perhaps TRBD2 as D (5 bases). CDR1 is MNHEY and CDR2 is SVGEGT in the germline V gene. Trimming stripped 2 bases from V and 10 bases from J, with 15 bases between. This CDR3 has 14 residues. CDR3 region: CASSYLAPQGEQFF. The DNA of the CDR3 is TGTGCCAGCAGTTACCTAGCACCCCAAGGGGAGCAGTTCTTC.

This chain's CDR3 is CASNPRWGDGELFF. CDR3 DNA: TGTGCCAGCAACCCAAGGTGGGGGGACGGGGAGCTGTTTTTT. The chain has TRBV11-2 and TRBJ2-2; tentatively, D is TRBD2 (6 bases). The CDR3 runs to 14 residues. From germline, CDR1 is SGHAT and CDR2 FQNNGV. Trimming took 7 bases from V and 7 from J, leaving 16 bases between them. The complete variable domain, with remaining parts taken from reference TRBV11-2 and TRBJ2-2, reads EAGVAQSPRYKIIEKRQSVAFWCNPISGHATLYWYQQILGQGPKLLIQFQNNGVVDDSQLPKDRFSAERLKGVDSTLKIQPAKLEDSAVYLCASNPRWGDGELFFGEGSRLTVL.

There are a few counts of this clone. The V and J genes are TRBV28 and TRBJ1-3; maybe TRBD1 (5 bases). Trimming pared 8 bases from V and 3 bases from J, leaving 17 bases between. In germline, CDR1 is MDHEN, CDR2 SYDVKM. CDR3 length: 15 residues. CDR3 protein: CASLGIGAYGNTIYF. The CDR3, as DNA: TGTGCCAGCCTGGGTATAGGGGCGTATGGAAACACCATATATTTT.

This clone came up once. J is TRBJ1-1 and V is TRBV27; a possible D gene is TRBD1 (6 bases). The germline CDR1 and CDR2 sequences are MNHEY and SMNVEV (reference sequence). V was trimmed by 4 bases and J by 6 bases, leaving 18 bases between them. The CDR3 is made up of 15 amino acids. The CDR3 is CASSWMTGGKAEAFF. CDR3 nucleotides: TGTGCCAGCAGTTGGATGACAGGTGGTAAGGCTGAAGCTTTCTTT.

The chain joins TRBV6-1 to TRBJ1-5; D remains ambiguous. With 0 bases removed from V and 6 bases from J, the gap between germline ends came to 9 bases. This CDR3 is 14 amino acids long. Germline V gene lookup returns CDR1 MNHNS and CDR2 SASEGT. The CDR3 bases are TGTGCCAGCAGTGAAGCTGTGGGGAGTCAGCCCCAGCATTTT. Translating gives CASSEAVGSQPQHF.